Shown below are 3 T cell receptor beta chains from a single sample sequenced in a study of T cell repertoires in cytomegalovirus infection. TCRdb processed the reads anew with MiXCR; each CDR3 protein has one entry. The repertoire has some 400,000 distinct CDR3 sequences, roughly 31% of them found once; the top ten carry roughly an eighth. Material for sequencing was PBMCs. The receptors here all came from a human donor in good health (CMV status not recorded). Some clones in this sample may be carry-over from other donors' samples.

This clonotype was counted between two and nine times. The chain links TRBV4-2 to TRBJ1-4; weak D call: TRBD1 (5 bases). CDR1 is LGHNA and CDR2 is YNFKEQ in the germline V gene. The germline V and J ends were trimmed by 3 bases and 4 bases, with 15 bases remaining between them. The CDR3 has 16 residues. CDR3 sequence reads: CASSQASGPLNEKLFF. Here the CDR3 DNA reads TGTGCCAGCAGCCAGGCCTCAGGGCCCCTTAATGAAAAACTGTTTTTT.

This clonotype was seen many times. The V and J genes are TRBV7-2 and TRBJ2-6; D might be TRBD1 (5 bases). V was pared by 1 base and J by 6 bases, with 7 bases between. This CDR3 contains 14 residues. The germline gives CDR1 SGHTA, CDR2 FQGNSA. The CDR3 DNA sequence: TGTGCCAGCAGCTTAGAGACAGAGGCCAACGTCCTGACTTTC. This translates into CASSLETEANVLTF.

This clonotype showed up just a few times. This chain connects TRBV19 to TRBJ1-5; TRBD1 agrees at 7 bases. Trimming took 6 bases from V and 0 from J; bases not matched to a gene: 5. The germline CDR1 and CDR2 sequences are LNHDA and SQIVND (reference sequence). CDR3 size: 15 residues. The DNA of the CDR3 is TGTGCCAGTAGGTTGGACAGGTATAGCAATCAGCCCCAGCATTTT. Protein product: CASRLDRYSNQPQHF.